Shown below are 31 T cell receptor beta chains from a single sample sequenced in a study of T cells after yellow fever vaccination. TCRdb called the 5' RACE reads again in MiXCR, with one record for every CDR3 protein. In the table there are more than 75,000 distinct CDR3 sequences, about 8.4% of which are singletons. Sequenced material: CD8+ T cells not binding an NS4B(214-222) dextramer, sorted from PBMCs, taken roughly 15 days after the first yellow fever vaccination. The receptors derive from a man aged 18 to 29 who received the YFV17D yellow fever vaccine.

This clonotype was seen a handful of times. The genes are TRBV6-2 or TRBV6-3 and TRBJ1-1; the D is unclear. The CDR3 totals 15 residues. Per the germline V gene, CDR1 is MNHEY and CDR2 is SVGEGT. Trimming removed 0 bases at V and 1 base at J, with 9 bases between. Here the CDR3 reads CASSYSIQWNTEAFF. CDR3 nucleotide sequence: TGTGCCAGCAGTTACTCGATTCAGTGGAACACTGAAGCTTTCTTT.

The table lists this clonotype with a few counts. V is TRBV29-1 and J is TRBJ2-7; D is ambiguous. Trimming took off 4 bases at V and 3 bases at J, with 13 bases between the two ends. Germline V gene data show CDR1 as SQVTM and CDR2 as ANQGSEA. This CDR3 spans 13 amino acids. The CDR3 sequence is CSVVLSGYYEQYV. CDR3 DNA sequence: TGCAGCGTTGTCCTCTCGGGCTACTACGAGCAGTACGTC.

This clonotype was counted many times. CDR3 DNA: TGTGCCAGCAGTTTTGGGGGCTCCTACGAGCAGTACTTC. This encodes CASSFGGSYEQYF. V usage is TRBV27 and J usage is TRBJ2-7, with D possibly being TRBD1 or TRBD2 (5 bases each). Germline V gives CDR1 MNHEY, CDR2 SMNVEV (reference sequence). Trimming shortened V by 3 bases and J by 0 bases, and 6 bases separated the two germline ends. The CDR3 consists of 13 residues.

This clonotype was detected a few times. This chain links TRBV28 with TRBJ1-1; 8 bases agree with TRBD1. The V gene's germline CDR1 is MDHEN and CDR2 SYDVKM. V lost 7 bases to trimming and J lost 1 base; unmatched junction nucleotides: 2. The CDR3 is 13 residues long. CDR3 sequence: CASTDRANTEAFF. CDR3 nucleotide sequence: TGTGCCAGCACGGACAGGGCGAACACTGAAGCTTTCTTT.

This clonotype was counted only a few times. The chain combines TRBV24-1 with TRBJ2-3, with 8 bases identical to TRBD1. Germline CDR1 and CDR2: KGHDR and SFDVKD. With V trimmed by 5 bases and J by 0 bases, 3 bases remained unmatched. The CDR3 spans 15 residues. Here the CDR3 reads CATSGQGRSTDTQYF. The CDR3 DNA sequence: TGTGCCACCAGTGGACAGGGGAGGAGCACAGATACGCAGTATTTT.

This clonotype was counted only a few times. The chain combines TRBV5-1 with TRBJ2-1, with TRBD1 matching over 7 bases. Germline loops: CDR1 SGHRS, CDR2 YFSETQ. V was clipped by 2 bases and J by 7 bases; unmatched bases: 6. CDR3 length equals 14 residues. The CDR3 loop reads CASSLWDSWNEQFF. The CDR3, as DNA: TGCGCCAGCAGCTTATGGGACAGTTGGAATGAGCAGTTCTTC.

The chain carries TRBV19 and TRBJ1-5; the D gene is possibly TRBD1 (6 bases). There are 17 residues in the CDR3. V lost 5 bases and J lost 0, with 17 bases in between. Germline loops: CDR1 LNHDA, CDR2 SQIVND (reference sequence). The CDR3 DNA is TGTGCCAGTAGTGCGCGGAGGGACATCGATAGCAATCAGCCCCAGCATTTT. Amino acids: CASSARRDIDSNQPQHF.

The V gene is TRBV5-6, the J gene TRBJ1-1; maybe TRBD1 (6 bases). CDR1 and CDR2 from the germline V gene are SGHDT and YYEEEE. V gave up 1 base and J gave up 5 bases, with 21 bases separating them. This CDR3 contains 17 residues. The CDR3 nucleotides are TGTGCCAGCAGCTTGCACGGGGGGCTGATCTCTGGGACTGAAGCTTTCTTT. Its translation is CASSLHGGLISGTEAFF.

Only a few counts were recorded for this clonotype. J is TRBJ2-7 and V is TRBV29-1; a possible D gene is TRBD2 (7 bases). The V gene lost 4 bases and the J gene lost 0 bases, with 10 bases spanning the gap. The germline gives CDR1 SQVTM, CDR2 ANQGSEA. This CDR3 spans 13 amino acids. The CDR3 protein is CSVVGGDSYEQYV. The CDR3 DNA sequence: TGCAGCGTTGTAGGGGGGGACTCCTACGAGCAGTACGTC.

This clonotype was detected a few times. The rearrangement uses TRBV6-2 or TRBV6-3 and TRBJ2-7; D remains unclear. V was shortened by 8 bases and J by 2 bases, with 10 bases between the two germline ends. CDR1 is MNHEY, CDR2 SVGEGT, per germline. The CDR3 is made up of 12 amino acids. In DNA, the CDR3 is TGTGCCAGCGCCGCAATAGCCTACGAGCAGTACGTC. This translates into CASAAIAYEQYV.

The CDR3 loop is CASSSSAGSGANVLTF. The CDR3 DNA reads as TGTGCCAGCAGTTCATCGGCGGGCTCTGGGGCCAACGTCCTGACTTTC. V gene TRBV12-3 or TRBV12-4 combines with J gene TRBJ2-6, with D perhaps TRBD2 (5 bases). Trimming shortened V by 4 bases and J by 0 bases, and 10 bases separated the two germline ends. The CDR3 spans 16 residues.

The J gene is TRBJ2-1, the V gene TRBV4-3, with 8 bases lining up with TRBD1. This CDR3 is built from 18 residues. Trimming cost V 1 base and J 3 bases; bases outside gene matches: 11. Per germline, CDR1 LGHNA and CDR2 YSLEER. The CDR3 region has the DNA TGCGCCAGCAGCCAAGTACTGGACAGGGCCATACTCTACAATGAGCAGTTCTTC. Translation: CASSQVLDRAILYNEQFF.

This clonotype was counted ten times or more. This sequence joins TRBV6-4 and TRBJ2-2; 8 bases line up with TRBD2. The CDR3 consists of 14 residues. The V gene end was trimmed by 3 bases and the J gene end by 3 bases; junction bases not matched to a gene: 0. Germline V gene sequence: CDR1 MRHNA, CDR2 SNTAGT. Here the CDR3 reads CASSERGDTGELFF. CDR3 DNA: TGTGCCAGCAGTGAGCGGGGGGACACCGGGGAGCTGTTTTTT.

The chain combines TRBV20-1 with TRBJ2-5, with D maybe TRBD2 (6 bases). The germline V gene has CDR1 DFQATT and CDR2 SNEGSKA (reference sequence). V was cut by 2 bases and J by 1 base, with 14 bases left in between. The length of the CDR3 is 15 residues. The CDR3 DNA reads TGCAGTGCTAGAAAGGTGGGGGGACTCCAAGAGACCCAGTACTTC. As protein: CSARKVGGLQETQYF.

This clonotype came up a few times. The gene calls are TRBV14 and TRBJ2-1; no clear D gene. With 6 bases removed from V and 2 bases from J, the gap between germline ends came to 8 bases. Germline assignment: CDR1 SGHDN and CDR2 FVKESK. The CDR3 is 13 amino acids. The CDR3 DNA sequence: TGTGCCAGCAGTCCCTCGCCCTACAATGAGCAGTTCTTC. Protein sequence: CASSPSPYNEQFF. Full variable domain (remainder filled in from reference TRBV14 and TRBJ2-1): EAGVTQFPSHSVIEKGQTVTLRCDPISGHDNLYWYRRVMGKEIKFLLHFVKESKQDESGMPNNRFLAERTGGTYSTLKVQPAELEDSGVYFCASSPSPYNEQFFGPGTRLTVL.

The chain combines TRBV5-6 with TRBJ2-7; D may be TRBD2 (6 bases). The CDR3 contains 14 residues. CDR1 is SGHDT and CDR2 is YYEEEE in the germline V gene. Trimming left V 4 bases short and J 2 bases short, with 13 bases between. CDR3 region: CASSPGVSTYEQYF. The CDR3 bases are TGTGCCAGCAGCCCGGGGGTCTCGACCTACGAGCAGTACTTC.

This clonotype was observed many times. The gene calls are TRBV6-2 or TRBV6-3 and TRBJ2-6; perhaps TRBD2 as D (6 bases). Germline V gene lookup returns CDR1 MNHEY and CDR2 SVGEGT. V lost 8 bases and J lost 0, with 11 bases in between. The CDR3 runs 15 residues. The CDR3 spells CASAGSGSGANVLTF. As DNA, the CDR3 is TGTGCCAGCGCGGGATCTGGCTCTGGGGCCAACGTCCTGACTTTC.

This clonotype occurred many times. Written as DNA, the CDR3 is TGTGCCAGCAGCTTAGAGGGGGGGATAGGACAGGGTAGAGTCACCGGGGAGCTGTTTTTT. Translation gives CASSLEGGIGQGRVTGELFF. The V gene is TRBV11-2, the J gene TRBJ2-2, with a possible D match to TRBD1 (8 bases). Germline CDR1 reads SGHAT; CDR2 reads FQNNGV. V dropped 0 bases and J dropped 4 bases, with 24 bases sitting between them. The CDR3 spans 20 residues.

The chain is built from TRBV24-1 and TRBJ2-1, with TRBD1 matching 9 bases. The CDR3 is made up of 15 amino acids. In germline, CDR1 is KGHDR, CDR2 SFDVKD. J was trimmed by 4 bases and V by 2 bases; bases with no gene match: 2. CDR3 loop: CATSDSDRGYNEQFF. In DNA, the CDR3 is TGTGCCACCAGTGATTCGGACAGGGGATACAATGAGCAGTTCTTC.

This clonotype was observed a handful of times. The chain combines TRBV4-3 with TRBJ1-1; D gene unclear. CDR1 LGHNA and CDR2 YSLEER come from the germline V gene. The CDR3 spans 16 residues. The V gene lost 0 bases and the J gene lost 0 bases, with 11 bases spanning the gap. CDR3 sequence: CASSQESRGLNTEAFF. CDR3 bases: TGCGCCAGCAGCCAAGAGTCGAGAGGGCTGAACACTGAAGCTTTCTTT.

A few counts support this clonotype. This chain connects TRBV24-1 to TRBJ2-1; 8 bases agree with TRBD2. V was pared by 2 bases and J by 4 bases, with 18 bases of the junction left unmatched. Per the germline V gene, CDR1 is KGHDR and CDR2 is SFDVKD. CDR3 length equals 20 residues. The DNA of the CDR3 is TGTGCCACCAGTGATTCAAAAGGGCGGGGGGCCGAGGGATATTACAATGAGCAGTTCTTC. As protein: CATSDSKGRGAEGYYNEQFF.

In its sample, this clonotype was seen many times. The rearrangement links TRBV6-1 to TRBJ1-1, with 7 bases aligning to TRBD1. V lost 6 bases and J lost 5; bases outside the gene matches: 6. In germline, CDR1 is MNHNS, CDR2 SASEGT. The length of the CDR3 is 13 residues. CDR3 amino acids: CASSHIQGTEAFF. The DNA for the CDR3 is TGTGCCAGCAGCCATATACAGGGGACTGAAGCTTTCTTT.

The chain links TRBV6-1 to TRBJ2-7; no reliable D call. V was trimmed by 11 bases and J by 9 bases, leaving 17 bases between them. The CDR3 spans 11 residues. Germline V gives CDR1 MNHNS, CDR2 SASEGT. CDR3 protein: CAARAINGQYF. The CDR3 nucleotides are TGTGCCGCCCGGGCGATCAACGGGCAGTACTTC.

The CDR3 DNA follows: TGTGCCAGCAGCTCGACAGGGGGCCTGAGGAATTCACCCCTCCACTTT. Encoded protein: CASSSTGGLRNSPLHF. The gene calls are TRBV7-9 and TRBJ1-6; 10 nucleotides line up with TRBD1. V was clipped by 4 bases and J by 7 bases; unmatched bases: 7. Per the germline V gene, CDR1 is SEHNR and CDR2 is FQNEAQ (reference sequence). The length of the CDR3 is 16 residues.

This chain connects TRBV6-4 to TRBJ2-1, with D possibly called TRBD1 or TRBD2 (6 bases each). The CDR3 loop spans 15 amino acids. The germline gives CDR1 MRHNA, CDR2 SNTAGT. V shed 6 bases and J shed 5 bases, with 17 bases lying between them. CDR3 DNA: TGTGCCAGCAGCGAATCGGAGGGGGGCAACAATGAGCAGTTCTTC. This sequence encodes CASSESEGGNNEQFF.

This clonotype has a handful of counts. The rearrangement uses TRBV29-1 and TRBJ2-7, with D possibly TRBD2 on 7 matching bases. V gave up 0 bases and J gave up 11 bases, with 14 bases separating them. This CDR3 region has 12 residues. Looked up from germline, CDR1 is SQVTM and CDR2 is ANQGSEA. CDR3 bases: TGCAGCGTTGAAGATCTGCGGGGGCGGAAGTACGTC. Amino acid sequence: CSVEDLRGRKYV.

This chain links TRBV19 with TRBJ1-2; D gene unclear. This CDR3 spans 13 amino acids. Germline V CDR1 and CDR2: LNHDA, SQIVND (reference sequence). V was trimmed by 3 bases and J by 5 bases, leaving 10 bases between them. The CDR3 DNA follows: TGTGCCAGTAGTATTAGTCTCCCATATGGCTACACCTTC. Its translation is CASSISLPYGYTF.

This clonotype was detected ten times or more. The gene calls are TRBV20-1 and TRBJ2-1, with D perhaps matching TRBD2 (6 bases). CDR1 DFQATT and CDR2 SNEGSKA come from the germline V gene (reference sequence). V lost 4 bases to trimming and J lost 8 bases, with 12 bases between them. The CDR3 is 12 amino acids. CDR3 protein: CSAMVAAHEQFF. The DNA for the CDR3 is TGCAGTGCTATGGTAGCGGCACATGAGCAGTTCTTC.

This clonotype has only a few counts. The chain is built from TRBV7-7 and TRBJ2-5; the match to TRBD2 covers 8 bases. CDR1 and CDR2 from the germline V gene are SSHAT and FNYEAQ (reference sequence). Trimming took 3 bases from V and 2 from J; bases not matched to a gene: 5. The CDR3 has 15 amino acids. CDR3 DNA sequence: TGTGCCAGCAGCTTCCGGGGGGGCGGTCAAGAGACCCAGTACTTC. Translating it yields CASSFRGGGQETQYF.

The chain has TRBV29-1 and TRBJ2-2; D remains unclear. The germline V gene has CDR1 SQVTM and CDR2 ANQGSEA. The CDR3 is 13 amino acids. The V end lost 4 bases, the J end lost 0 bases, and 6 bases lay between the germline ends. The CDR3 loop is CSVGSANTGELFF. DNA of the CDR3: TGCAGCGTTGGATCCGCGAACACCGGGGAGCTGTTTTTT.

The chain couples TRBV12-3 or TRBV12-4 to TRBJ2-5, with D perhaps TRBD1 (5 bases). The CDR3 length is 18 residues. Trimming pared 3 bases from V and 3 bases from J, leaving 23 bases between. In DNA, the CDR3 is TGTGCCAGCAGTTTTAGCTCGTGGCAGAAGGGGTTGGAAGAGACCCAGTACTTC. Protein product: CASSFSSWQKGLEETQYF.